What follows is one T cell receptor beta chain and its context. The entry originates in a study of blood T cell repertoires in COVID-19. Study at large: The analysed material was cDNA or gDNA that came from T cells, B-cell-depleted T cells, or PBMCs.

V trimming: 4 bases; J trimming: 2 bases; junction bases outside the gene matches: 7. The CDR3 extends over 17 amino acids. Germline V gene lookup returns CDR1 SGHRS and CDR2 YFSETQ. Profiled with immunoSEQ multiplex PCR; TCRdb holds only in-frame clones, not every one. The sample holds under 300,000 clones, less than 90% seen once. The receptor comes from a man aged 60 to 69 with acute or convalescent COVID-19. The sequencing input was peripheral blood. The chain carries TRBV5-1 and TRBJ1-5; TRBD1 aligns across 12 bases. The CDR3 DNA sequence: TGCGCCAGCAGCCCGGGACAGGGGGCAAGAGGCAATCAGCCCCAGCATTTT. As protein: CASSPGQGARGNQPQHF.